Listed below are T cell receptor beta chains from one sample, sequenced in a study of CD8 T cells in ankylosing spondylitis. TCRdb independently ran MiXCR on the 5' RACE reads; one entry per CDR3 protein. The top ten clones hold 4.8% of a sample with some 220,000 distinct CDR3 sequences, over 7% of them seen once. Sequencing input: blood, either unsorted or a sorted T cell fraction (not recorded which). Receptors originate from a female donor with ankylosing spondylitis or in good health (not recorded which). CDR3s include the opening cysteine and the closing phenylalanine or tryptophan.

CDR3: CASSGGRTASYEQYF
J: TRBJ2-7
V: TRBV9

CDR3: CASSSQGQGVGYEQYF
J: TRBJ2-7
V: TRBV7-2

CDR3: CASREPGRTRGDEQFF
J: TRBJ2-1
V: TRBV6-2/TRBV6-3

CDR3: CASSVEVGLDRLQDTQYF
J: TRBJ2-3
V: TRBV9

CDR3: CSASLLVLSSYNSPLHF
J: TRBJ1-6
V: TRBV20-1

CDR3: CASSLIDRNLEAFF
J: TRBJ1-1
V: TRBV5-6

CDR3: CASSSAGQREGRETQYF
J: TRBJ2-5
V: TRBV13

CDR3: CASSESRGNTIYF
J: TRBJ1-3
V: TRBV6-1

CDR3: CASSQVLRRGRLVLLNIQYF
J: TRBJ2-4
V: TRBV4-3

CDR3: CNTLVYNEQFF
J: TRBJ2-1
V: TRBV29-1

CDR3: CAISAGTAPVRGSPLHF
J: TRBJ1-6
V: TRBV10-3

CDR3: CASSLVRSEQYF
J: TRBJ2-7
V: TRBV7-2

CDR3: CSAFLAGVGTDTQYF
J: TRBJ2-3
V: TRBV20-1

CDR3: CASSYSILSYEQYF
J: TRBJ2-7
V: TRBV6-2/TRBV6-3

CDR3: CSVGREKGETQYF
J: TRBJ2-5
V: TRBV29-1

CDR3: CARTRLGSHNEQFF
J: TRBJ2-1
V: TRBV6-2/TRBV6-3

CDR3: CASSLTWGRELFF
J: TRBJ2-2
V: TRBV5-6

CDR3: CSAETTDTQYF
J: TRBJ2-3
V: TRBV20-1

CDR3: CASQGDPYEQYF
J: TRBJ2-7
V: TRBV6-6

CDR3: CASSQGSGRINEQFF
J: TRBJ2-1
V: TRBV4-3

CDR3: CASSGGTFQHLAKNIQYF
J: TRBJ2-4
V: TRBV11-2

CDR3: CASSLVGADYEQYF
J: TRBJ2-7
V: TRBV7-2

CDR3: CASSRPSDYGYTF
J: TRBJ1-2
V: TRBV14

CDR3: CASSATGTGYTF
J: TRBJ1-2
V: TRBV6-2/TRBV6-3

CDR3: CASSGGYEQYF
J: TRBJ2-7
V: TRBV12-3/TRBV12-4

CDR3: CSATRGPSDGTGELFF
J: TRBJ2-2
V: TRBV20-1

CDR3: CASRWTVEGYGYTF
J: TRBJ1-2
V: TRBV6-1

CDR3: CSASMPGRRPYGYTF
J: TRBJ1-2
V: TRBV20-1

CDR3: CAWSIARYEQYF
J: TRBJ2-7
V: TRBV30

CDR3: CASSQQREGSYEQYF
J: TRBJ2-7
V: TRBV4-3

CDR3: CASSPLDRRGLSGANVLTF
J: TRBJ2-6
V: TRBV6-1

CDR3: CASTPYNEQFF
J: TRBJ2-1
V: TRBV2

CDR3: CASSLVASGRAGIYEQYF
J: TRBJ2-7
V: TRBV5-1

CDR3: CSARSPVMGTEAFF
J: TRBJ1-1
V: TRBV20-1

CDR3: CASSKNRGYTEAFF
J: TRBJ1-1
V: TRBV6-2/TRBV6-3

CDR3: CASSLSGLVTGEQYF
J: TRBJ2-7
V: TRBV27

CDR3: CASSLEGTPYTF
J: TRBJ1-2
V: TRBV5-1

CDR3: CASSLAGNEKLFF
J: TRBJ1-4
V: TRBV11-2

CDR3: CASSSTGGGYQPQHF
J: TRBJ1-5
V: TRBV6-5

CDR3: CASSLAVTSTDTQYF
J: TRBJ2-3
V: TRBV7-2